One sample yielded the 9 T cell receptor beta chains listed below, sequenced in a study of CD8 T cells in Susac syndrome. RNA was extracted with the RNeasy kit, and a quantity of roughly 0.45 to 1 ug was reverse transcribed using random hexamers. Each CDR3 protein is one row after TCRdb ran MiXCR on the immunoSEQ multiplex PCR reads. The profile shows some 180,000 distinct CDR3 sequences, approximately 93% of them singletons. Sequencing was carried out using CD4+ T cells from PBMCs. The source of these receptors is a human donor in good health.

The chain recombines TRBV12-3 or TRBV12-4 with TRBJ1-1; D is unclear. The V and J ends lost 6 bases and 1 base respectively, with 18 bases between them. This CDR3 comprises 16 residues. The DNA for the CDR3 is TGTGCCAGCAGGCCCGGCTTCCCGGTCCGGAACACTGAAGCTTTCTTT. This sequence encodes CASRPGFPVRNTEAFF.

This CDR3 is CASSVGTSGGTQYF. For the CDR3, the DNA is TGTGCCAGCAGCGTGGGGACTAGCGGGGGGACCCAGTACTTC. The V call is TRBV9, the J call TRBJ2-5, with 14 positions matching TRBD2. With V trimmed by 2 bases and J by 7 bases, 1 base remained unmatched. This CDR3 spans 14 amino acids. Germline lookup yields CDR1 SGDLS and CDR2 YYNGEE. Full variable domain (outside the CDR3, taken from reference TRBV9 and TRBJ2-5): DSGVTQTPKHLITATGQRVTLRCSPRSGDLSVYWYQQSLDQGLQFLIQYYNGEERAKGNILERFSAQQFPDLHSELNLSSLELGDSALYFCASSVGTSGGTQYFGPGTRLLVL.

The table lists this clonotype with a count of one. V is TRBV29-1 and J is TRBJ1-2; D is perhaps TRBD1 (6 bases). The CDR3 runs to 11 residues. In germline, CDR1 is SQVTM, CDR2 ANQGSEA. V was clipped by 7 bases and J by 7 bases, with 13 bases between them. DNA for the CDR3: TGCAGCGAATCGACAGGTTCTGGCTACACCTTC. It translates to CSESTGSGYTF.

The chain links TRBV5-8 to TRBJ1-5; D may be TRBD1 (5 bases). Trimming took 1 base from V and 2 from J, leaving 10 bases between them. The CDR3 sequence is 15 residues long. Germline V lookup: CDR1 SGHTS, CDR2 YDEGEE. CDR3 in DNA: TGTGCCAGCAGCTTGTGGCAGGGCGGCAATCAGCCCCAGCATTTT. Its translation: CASSLWQGGNQPQHF.

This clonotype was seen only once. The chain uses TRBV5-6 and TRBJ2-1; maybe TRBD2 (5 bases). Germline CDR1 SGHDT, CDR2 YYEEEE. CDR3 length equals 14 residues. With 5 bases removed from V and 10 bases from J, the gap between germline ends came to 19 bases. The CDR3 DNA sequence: TGTGCCAGCAGTCCTTGGACTGGCCCGGGGGAGCAGTTCTTC. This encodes CASSPWTGPGEQFF.

This CDR3 reads CATGDTDYEQYF. DNA for the CDR3: TGTGCCACCGGGGACACCGACTACGAGCAGTACTTC. The rearrangement joins TRBV19 to TRBJ2-7; D possibly corresponds to TRBD1 (6 bases). The germline CDR1 and CDR2 sequences are LNHDA and SQIVND (reference sequence). V was trimmed by 10 bases and J by 3 bases, leaving 13 bases between them. This CDR3 has 12 amino acids.

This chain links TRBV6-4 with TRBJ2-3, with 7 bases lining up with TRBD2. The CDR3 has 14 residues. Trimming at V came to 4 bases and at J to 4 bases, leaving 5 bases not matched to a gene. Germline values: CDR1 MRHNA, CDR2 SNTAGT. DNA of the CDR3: TGTGCCAGCAGTGGCCAGCGGGGAGCAGATACGCAGTATTTT. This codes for CASSGQRGADTQYF.

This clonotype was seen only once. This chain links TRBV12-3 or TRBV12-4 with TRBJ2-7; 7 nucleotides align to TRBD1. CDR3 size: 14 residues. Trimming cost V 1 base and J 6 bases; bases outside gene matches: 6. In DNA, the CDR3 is TGTGCCAGCAGTTTAGATACAGGGGAAGGCGAGCAGTACTTC. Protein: CASSLDTGEGEQYF.

Written as DNA, the CDR3 is TGCGCCAGCAGCTTGGCCTGGGGGGTGCAATCGTATGGCTACACCTTC. Protein: CASSLAWGVQSYGYTF. The chain employs TRBV5-1 and TRBJ1-2; D may be TRBD1 (5 bases). CDR1 is SGHRS, CDR2 YFSETQ, per germline. V gave up 0 bases and J gave up 5 bases, with 17 bases separating them. The length of the CDR3 is 16 residues.